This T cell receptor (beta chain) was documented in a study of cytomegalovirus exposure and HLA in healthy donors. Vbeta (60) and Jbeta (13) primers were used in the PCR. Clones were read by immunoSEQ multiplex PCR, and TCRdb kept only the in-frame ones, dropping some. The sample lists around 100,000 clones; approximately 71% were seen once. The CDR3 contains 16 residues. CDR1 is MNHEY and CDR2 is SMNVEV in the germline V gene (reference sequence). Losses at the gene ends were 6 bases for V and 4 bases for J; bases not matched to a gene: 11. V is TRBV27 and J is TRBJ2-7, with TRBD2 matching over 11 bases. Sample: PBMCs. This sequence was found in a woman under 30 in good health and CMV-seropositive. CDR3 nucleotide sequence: TGTGCCAGCAGCACTGTAGTCCTAGCGGGAGGTTACGAGCAGTACTTC. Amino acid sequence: CASSTVVLAGGYEQYF.